Listed below are T cell receptor beta chains from one sample, sequenced in a study of cytomegalovirus exposure and HLA in healthy donors. Data came from immunoSEQ multiplex PCR; TCRdb stores just in-frame clones and leaves some out. In the table there are 200,000 to 250,000 clones, approximately 80% of which are singletons. The sequenced sample was PBMCs. The receptors here all came from a woman in her 30s in good health and CMV-seropositive. Each CDR3 is given with its conserved first and last residue. Each record gives: D gene, clone size, J gene, V gene, CDR3 protein, CDR3 DNA. The D gene is left open where the match is weak. Clone sizes are given selectively: once, few, many, or a class where the clone is expanded.

>TRBD2|-|TRBJ2-5|TRBV7-9
CASRRLAGGRETQYF
TGTGCCAGCAGGAGACTAGCGGGAGGACGAGAGACCCAGTACTTC
>-|-|TRBJ2-1|TRBV5-1
CASSETSGSNEQFF
TGCGCCAGCAGCGAGACTTCAGGTTCCAATGAGCAGTTCTTC
>-|-|TRBJ2-5|TRBV7-2
CASSLGAGQYF
TGTGCCAGCAGCTTAGGGGCGGGGCAGTACTTC
>TRBD1|-|TRBJ2-1|TRBV29-1
CSVEGQGASNEQFF
TGCAGCGTTGAGGGACAGGGGGCGAGCAATGAGCAGTTCTTC
>TRBD1|-|TRBJ2-2|TRBV5-1
CASSSPGQGFSGELFF
TGCGCCAGCAGCTCGCCCGGACAGGGGTTCTCCGGGGAGCTGTTTTTT
>-|-|TRBJ2-1|TRBV2
CASNRAYNEQFF
TGTGCCAGCAATCGGGCCTACAATGAGCAGTTCTTC
>TRBD1|-|TRBJ1-2|TRBV7-9
CASSPGTANYGYTF
TGTGCCAGCAGCCCTGGGACAGCTAACTATGGCTACACCTTC
>-|once|TRBJ2-3|TRBV27
CASSFNYGTDTQYF
TGTGCCAGCAGCTTCAATTATGGGACAGATACGCAGTATTTT
>TRBD1|-|TRBJ2-3|TRBV2
CASRGGQGTDTQYF
TGTGCCAGCAGAGGGGGACAGGGCACAGATACGCAGTATTTT
>-|few|TRBJ2-3|TRBV5-1
CASSLDGSSSTDTQYF
TGCGCCAGCAGCTTAGATGGATCTTCTAGCACAGATACGCAGTATTTT
>TRBD2|-|TRBJ2-5|TRBV11-3
CASSSLAGGPETQYF
TGTGCCAGCAGCTCACTAGCGGGAGGGCCGGAGACCCAGTACTTC
>-|once|TRBJ2-2|TRBV9
CASGQTPDTGELFF
TGTGCCAGCGGCCAAACCCCGGACACCGGGGAGCTGTTTTTT
>-|-|TRBJ2-1|TRBV7-8
CASSLDLGWNEQFF
TGTGCCAGCAGCCTTGATTTAGGTTGGAATGAGCAGTTCTTC
>-|-|TRBJ2-5|TRBV30
CAWRELVKETQYF
TGTGCCTGGAGGGAACTCGTGAAAGAGACCCAGTACTTC
>TRBD2|once|TRBJ2-1|TRBV7-3
CASSDQSGTSNEQFF
TGTGCCAGCAGCGACCAATCCGGGACTAGTAATGAGCAGTTCTTC
>-|-|TRBJ1-3|TRBV15
CATRGIGGIAAGNTIYF
TGTGCCACCAGAGGGATCGGGGGGATAGCGGCGGGAAACACCATATATTTT
>-|-|TRBJ2-7|TRBV2
CASSAGTGSSYEQYF
TGTGCCAGCAGTGCCGGGACGGGGAGCTCCTACGAGCAGTACTTC
>-|-|TRBJ2-1|TRBV11-2
CASSSESSNGQFF
TGTGCCAGCAGCTCTGAGTCTAGCAACGGGCAGTTCTTC
>-|-|TRBJ1-1|TRBV30
CAWRETVEAFF
TGTGCCTGGAGAGAGACAGTTGAAGCTTTCTTT
>TRBD1|many|TRBJ2-1|TRBV18
CASSPRDRGNEQFF
TGTGCCAGCTCACCACGGGACAGGGGCAATGAGCAGTTCTTC
>-|once|TRBJ1-4|TRBV4-3
CASSHPDSRGELFF
TGCGCCAGCAGCCATCCGGACTCCCGGGGAGAACTGTTTTTT
>-|-|TRBJ2-2|TRBV7-8
CASRHAAGNTGELFF
TGTGCCAGCCGCCACGCGGCGGGGAACACCGGGGAGCTGTTTTTT
>-|-|TRBJ1-2|TRBV15
CATSRDWGHNYGYTF
TGTGCCACCAGCAGAGATTGGGGACATAACTATGGCTACACCTTC
>TRBD1|-|TRBJ2-2|TRBV2
CASRGTGHTGELFF
TGTGCCAGCAGGGGGACAGGGCATACCGGGGAGCTGTTTTTT
>-|-|TRBJ2-7|TRBV29-1
CSVGGDNLYEQYF
TGCAGCGTTGGGGGGGACAACCTTTACGAGCAGTACTTC
>-|-|TRBJ2-4|TRBV6-5
CASSYSPSLGDIQYF
TGTGCCAGCAGTTACTCGCCGAGCCTGGGGGACATTCAGTACTTC
>TRBD2|-|TRBJ2-3|TRBV27
CASRRDKSSGTSGMNTQYF
TGTGCCAGCAGACGCGACAAGTCTTCCGGGACTAGCGGGATGAATACGCAGTATTTT
>-|once|TRBJ1-1|TRBV30
CAWTPTHMNTEAFF
TGTGCCTGGACTCCGACACACATGAACACTGAAGCTTTCTTT
>-|-|TRBJ2-6|TRBV28
CASSFRIQSPSGANVLTF
TGTGCCAGCAGTTTTCGGATACAGTCGCCCTCTGGGGCCAACGTCCTGACTTTC
>-|many|TRBJ1-1|TRBV27
CASSLDIGKAEAFF
TGTGCCAGCAGTTTGGACATAGGGAAGGCTGAAGCTTTCTTT
>TRBD1|-|TRBJ2-1|TRBV7-9
CASSRQGNNEQFF
TGTGCCAGCAGTCGACAGGGAAACAATGAGCAGTTCTTC
>TRBD1|few|TRBJ2-5|TRBV29-1
CSVLPPGTGKTQYF
TGCAGCGTCCTACCCCCCGGGACAGGGAAGACCCAGTACTTC
>-|-|TRBJ2-7|TRBV15
CATSRGRDGNYEQYF
TGTGCCACCAGCAGAGGTCGGGACGGAAACTACGAGCAGTACTTC
>-|-|TRBJ1-1|TRBV11-3
CASSLVGQYTEAFF
TGTGCCAGCAGCTTAGTCGGACAGTACACTGAAGCTTTCTTT
>TRBD2|-|TRBJ2-7|TRBV5-5
CASSLGLAGGGYEQYF
TGTGCCAGCAGCTTGGGACTAGCGGGAGGTGGCTACGAGCAGTACTTC
>-|-|TRBJ2-1|TRBV29-1
CSVEDSARYNEQFF
TGCAGCGTTGAAGATAGTGCCCGCTACAATGAGCAGTTCTTC
>TRBD1|-|TRBJ2-7|TRBV28
CASTEGGQGMEQYF
TGTGCCAGCACCGAAGGGGGACAGGGGATGGAGCAGTACTTC
>TRBD1|-|TRBJ1-2|TRBV6-6
CASSPATGEGYTF
TGTGCCAGCAGTCCCGCGACAGGGGAAGGCTACACCTTC
>-|-|TRBJ1-5|TRBV6-5
CASRTIEGEGAQHF
TGTGCCAGCAGAACAATCGAGGGCGAAGGAGCCCAGCATTTT
>-|-|TRBJ2-7|TRBV18
CASSVDTSYEQYF
TGTGCCAGCTCAGTGGACACCTCCTACGAGCAGTACTTC
>-|-|TRBJ1-5|TRBV4-1
CASSQGYQVNQPQHF
TGCGCCAGCAGCCAAGGTTACCAGGTCAATCAGCCCCAGCATTTT
>TRBD2|-|TRBJ2-7|TRBV11-2
CASSLTSGIHYEQYF
TGTGCCAGCAGCTTGACTAGCGGTATTCACTACGAGCAGTACTTC
>-|-|TRBJ1-2|TRBV19
CASSLAYGYTF
TGTGCCAGTAGTCTGGCCTATGGCTACACCTTC
>-|few|TRBJ2-7|TRBV6-5
CASGLEQYF
TGTGCCAGCGGCCTGGAGCAGTACTTC
>TRBD1|-|TRBJ1-5|TRBV9
CASSVGDRDSNQPQHF
TGTGCCAGCAGCGTAGGAGACAGGGATAGCAATCAGCCCCAGCATTTT
>-|-|TRBJ1-1|TRBV7-9
CASKRLNTEAFF
TGTGCCAGCAAACGGTTGAACACTGAAGCTTTCTTT
>-|-|TRBJ1-5|TRBV6-5
CASSTGVGNQPQHF
TGTGCCAGCAGCACAGGTGTCGGCAATCAGCCCCAGCATTTT